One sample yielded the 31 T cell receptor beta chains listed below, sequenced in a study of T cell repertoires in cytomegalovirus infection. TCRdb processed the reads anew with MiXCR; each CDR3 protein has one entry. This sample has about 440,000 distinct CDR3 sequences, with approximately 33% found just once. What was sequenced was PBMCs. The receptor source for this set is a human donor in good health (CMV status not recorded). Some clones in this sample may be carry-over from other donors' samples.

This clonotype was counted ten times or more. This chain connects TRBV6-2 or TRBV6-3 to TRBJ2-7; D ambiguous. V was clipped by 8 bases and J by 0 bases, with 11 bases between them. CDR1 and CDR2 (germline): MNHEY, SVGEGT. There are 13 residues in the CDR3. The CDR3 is CASGGESSYEQYF. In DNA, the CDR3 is TGTGCCAGCGGCGGCGAGAGCTCCTACGAGCAGTACTTC.

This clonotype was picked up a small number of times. CDR3 nucleotide sequence: TGTGCCAGTAGTATGGTTGTCGGAGCGGAGCACTACAATGAGCAGTTCTTC. Translation: CASSMVVGAEHYNEQFF. The genes are TRBV19 and TRBJ2-1; tentatively, D is TRBD2 (5 bases). The germline V gene encodes CDR1 LNHDA and CDR2 SQIVND (reference sequence). There are 17 residues in the CDR3. V was pared by 3 bases and J by 3 bases, with 18 bases between. The variable domain in full, with the rest retrieved from reference TRBV19 and TRBJ2-1, is DGGITQSPKYLFRKEGQNVTLSCEQNLNHDAMYWYRQDPGQGLRLIYYSQIVNDFQKGDIAEGYSVSREKKESFPLTVTSAQKNPTAFYLCASSMVVGAEHYNEQFFGPGTRLTVL.

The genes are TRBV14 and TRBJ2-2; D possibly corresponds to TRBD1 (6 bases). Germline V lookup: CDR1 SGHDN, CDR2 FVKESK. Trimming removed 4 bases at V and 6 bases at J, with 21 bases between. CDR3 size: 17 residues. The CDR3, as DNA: TGTGCCAGCAGCCCCAGGGGATTGGGAACTGGTTCCGGGGAGCTGTTTTTT. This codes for CASSPRGLGTGSGELFF. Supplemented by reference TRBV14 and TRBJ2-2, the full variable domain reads EAGVTQFPSHSVIEKGQTVTLRCDPISGHDNLYWYRRVMGKEIKFLLHFVKESKQDESGMPNNRFLAERTGGTYSTLKVQPAELEDSGVYFCASSPRGLGTGSGELFFGEGSRLTVL.

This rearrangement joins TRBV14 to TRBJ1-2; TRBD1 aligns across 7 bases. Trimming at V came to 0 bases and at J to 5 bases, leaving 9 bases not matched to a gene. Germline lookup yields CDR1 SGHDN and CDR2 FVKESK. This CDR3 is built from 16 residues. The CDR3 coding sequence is TGTGCCAGCAGCCAAGAGGGACAGCCGAATCCATATGGCTACACCTTC. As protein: CASSQEGQPNPYGYTF.

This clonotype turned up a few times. The chain's CDR3 is CASSTTRYNEQFF. For the CDR3, the DNA is TGTGCCAGCAGTACTACTCGCTACAATGAGCAGTTCTTC. This chain connects TRBV2 to TRBJ2-1; D is unresolved. This CDR3 contains 13 residues. The germline V gene has CDR1 SNHLY and CDR2 FYNNEI. The germline V and J ends were trimmed by 5 bases and 3 bases, with 8 bases remaining between them.

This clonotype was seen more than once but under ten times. The CDR3 sequence is CASSQEGGGAGGQEEQFF. The CDR3 DNA reads as TGTGCCAGCAGCCAAGAGGGGGGGGGGGCGGGGGGCCAGGAAGAGCAGTTCTTC. V is TRBV4-2 and J is TRBJ2-1; 8 positions match TRBD2. V shed 0 bases and J 10 bases; nucleotides not matched to a gene: 17. In germline, CDR1 is LGHNA, CDR2 YNFKEQ. CDR3 length equals 18 residues.

CDR3 loop: CASSVDRGDYGYTF. CDR3 sequence (DNA): TGTGCCAGTAGTGTCGACAGGGGGGACTATGGCTACACCTTC. The chain joins TRBV19 to TRBJ1-2, with 9 positions matching TRBD1. The CDR3 has 14 residues. Trimming at V came to 5 bases and at J to 3 bases, leaving 4 bases not matched to a gene. The germline CDR1 and CDR2 sequences are LNHDA and SQIVND (reference sequence).

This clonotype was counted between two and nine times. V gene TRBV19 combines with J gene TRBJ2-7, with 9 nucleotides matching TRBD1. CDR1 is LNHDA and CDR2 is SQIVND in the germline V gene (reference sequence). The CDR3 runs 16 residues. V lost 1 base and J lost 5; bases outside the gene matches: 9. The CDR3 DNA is TGTGCCAGTAGTATAGTGGCGGGACAGGGTAACCACGAGCAGTACTTC. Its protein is CASSIVAGQGNHEQYF.

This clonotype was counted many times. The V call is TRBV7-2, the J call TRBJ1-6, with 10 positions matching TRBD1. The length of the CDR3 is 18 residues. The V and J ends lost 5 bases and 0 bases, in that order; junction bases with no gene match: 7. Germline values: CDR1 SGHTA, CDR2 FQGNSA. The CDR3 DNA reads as TGTGCCAGCAGCGCGACAGGGGGCTTGAGCTCCTATAATTCACCCCTCCACTTT. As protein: CASSATGGLSSYNSPLHF. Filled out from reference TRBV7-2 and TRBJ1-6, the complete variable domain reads GAGVSQSPSNKVTEKGKDVELRCDPISGHTALYWYRQSLGQGLEFLIYFQGNSAPDKSGLPSDRFSAERTGGSVSTLTIQRTQQEDSAVYLCASSATGGLSSYNSPLHFGNGTRLTVT.

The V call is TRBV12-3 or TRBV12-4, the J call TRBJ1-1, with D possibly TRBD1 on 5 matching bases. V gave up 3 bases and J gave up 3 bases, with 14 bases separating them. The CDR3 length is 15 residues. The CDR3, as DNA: TGTGCCAGCAGTTTCCGGGCAGGGTCGGACACTGAAGCTTTCTTT. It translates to CASSFRAGSDTEAFF.

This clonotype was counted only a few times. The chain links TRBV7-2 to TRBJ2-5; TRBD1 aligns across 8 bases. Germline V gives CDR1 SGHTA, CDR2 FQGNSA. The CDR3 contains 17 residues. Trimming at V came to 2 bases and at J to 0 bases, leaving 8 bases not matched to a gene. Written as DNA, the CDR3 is TGTGCCAGCAGCTTAATCAGGACAGGGTCGTACCAAGAGACCCAGTACTTC. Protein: CASSLIRTGSYQETQYF.

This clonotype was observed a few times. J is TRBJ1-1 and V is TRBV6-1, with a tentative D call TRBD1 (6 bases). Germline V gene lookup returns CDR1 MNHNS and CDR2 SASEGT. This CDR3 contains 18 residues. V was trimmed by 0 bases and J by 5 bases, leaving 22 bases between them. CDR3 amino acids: CASSEANYGGGRRTEAFF. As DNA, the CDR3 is TGTGCCAGCAGTGAAGCCAATTACGGGGGGGGGCGCAGAACTGAAGCTTTCTTT.

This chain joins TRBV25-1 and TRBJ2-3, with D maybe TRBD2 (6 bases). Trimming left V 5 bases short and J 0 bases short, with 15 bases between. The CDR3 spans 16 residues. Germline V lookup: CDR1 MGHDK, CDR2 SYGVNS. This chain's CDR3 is CASSSVASVSTDTQYF. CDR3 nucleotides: TGTGCCAGCAGTTCTGTAGCTAGCGTAAGCACAGATACGCAGTATTTT. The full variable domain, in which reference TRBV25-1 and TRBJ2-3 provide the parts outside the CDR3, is EADIYQTPRYLVIGTGKKITLECSQTMGHDKMYWYQQDPGMELHLIHYSYGVNSTEKGDLSSESTVSRIRTEHFPLTLESARPSHTSQYLCASSSVASVSTDTQYFGPGTRLTVL.

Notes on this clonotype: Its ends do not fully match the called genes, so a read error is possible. The CDR3 DNA reads as TGTGCAAGCAGCTCGGGACAGGTTGGGAATAATTCACCCATCCACTTT. It encodes CASSSGQVGNNSPIHF. This chain uses TRBV7-6 with TRBJ1-6; 8 bases are a match to TRBD1. The CDR3 extends over 16 amino acids. Per the germline V gene, CDR1 is SGHVS and CDR2 is FNYEAQ.

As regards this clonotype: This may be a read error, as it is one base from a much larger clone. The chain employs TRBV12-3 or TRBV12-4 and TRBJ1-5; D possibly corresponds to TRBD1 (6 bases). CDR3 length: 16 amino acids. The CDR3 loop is CASRPGAVYSNQPQQF. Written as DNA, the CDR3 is TGTGCCAGCAGGCCGGGGGCGGTTTATAGCAATCAGCCCCAGCAGTTT.

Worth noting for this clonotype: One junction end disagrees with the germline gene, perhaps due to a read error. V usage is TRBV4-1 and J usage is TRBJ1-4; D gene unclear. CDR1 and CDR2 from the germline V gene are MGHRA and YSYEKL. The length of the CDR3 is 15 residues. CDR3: CSSSHVKATDEKLFF. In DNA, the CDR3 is TGCTCCAGCAGCCATGTGAAGGCGACGGACGAAAAACTGTTTTTT.

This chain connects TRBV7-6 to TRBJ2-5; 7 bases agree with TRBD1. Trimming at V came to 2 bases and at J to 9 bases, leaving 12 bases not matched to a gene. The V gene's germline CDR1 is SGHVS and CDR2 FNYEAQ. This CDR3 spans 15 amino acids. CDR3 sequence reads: CASSLSGQVGSAQYF. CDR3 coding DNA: TGTGCCAGCAGCTTATCCGGACAGGTCGGGTCGGCCCAGTACTTC.

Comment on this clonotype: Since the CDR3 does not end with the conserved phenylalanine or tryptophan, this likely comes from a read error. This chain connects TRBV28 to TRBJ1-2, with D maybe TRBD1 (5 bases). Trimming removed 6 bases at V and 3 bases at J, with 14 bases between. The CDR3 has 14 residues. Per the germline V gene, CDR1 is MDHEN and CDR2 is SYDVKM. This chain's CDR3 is CASRPPGRDYGYTL. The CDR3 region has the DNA TGTGCCAGCAGGCCACCTGGCAGGGACTATGGCTACACCTTA.

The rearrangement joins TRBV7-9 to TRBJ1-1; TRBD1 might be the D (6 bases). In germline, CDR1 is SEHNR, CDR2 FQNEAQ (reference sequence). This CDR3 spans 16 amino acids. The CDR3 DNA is TGTGCAAGCGCAATGTTACAGGGAATCAGGAACACTGAAGCTTTCTTT. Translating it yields CASAMLQGIRNTEAFF.

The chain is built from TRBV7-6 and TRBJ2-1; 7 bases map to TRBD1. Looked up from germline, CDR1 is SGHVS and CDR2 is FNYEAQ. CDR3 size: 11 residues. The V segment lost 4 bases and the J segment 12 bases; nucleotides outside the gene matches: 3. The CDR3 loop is CASSSRQGQFF. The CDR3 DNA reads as TGTGCCAGCAGCTCCCGACAGGGGCAGTTCTTC. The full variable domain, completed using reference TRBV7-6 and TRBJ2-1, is GAGVSQSPRYKVTKRGQDVALRCDPISGHVSLYWYRQALGQGPEFLTYFNYEAQQDKSGLPNDRFSAERPEGSISTLTIQRTEQRDSAMYRCASSSRQGQFFGPGTRLTVL.

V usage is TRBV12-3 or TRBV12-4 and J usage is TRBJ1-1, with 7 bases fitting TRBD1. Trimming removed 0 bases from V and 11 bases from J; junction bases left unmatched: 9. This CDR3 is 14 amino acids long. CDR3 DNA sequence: TGTGCCAGCAGTTTAGCAGGGACAGTCACTGGGGCTTTCTTT. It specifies CASSLAGTVTGAFF.

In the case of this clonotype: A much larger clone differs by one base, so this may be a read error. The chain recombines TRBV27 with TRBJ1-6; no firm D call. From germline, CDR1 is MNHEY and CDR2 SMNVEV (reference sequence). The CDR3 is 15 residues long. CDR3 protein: CASSLRWSGNSPHHF. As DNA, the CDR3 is TGTGCCAGCAGTTTGAGGTGGTCGGGGAATTCACCCCACCACTTT.

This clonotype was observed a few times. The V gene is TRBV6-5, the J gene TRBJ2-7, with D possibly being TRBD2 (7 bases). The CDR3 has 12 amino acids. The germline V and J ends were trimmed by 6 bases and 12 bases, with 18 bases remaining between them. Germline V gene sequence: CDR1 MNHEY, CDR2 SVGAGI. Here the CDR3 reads CASSALGGGAYF. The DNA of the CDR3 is TGTGCCAGCAGCGCCTTGGGGGGGGGCGCGTACTTC.

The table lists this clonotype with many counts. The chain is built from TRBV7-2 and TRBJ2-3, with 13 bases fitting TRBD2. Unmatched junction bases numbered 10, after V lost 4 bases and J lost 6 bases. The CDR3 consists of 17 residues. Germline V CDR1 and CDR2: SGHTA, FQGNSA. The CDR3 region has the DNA TGTGCCAGCAGCTCCCCCTCACTAGCGGGGGGGCGTGATACGCAGTATTTT. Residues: CASSSPSLAGGRDTQYF.

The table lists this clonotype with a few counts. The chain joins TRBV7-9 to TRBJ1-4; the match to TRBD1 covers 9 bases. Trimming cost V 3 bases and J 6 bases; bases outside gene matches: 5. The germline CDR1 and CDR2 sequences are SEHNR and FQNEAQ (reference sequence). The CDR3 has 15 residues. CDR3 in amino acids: CASSLGQGYHEKLFF. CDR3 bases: TGTGCCAGCAGCTTGGGACAGGGTTATCATGAAAAACTGTTTTTT.

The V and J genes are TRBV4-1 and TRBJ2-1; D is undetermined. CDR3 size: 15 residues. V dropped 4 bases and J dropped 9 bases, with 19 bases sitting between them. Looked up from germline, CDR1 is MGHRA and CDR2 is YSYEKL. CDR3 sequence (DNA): TGCGCCAGCAGCCCCCCCGGCCAGGCCTTCAGTGAGCAGTTCTTC. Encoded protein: CASSPPGQAFSEQFF.

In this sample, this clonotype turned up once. Here the CDR3 DNA reads TGCAGTGCCCGGGGGGCAGGTAATTCACCCCTCCACTTT. This sequence encodes CSARGAGNSPLHF. This chain joins TRBV20-1 and TRBJ1-6; the D gene is possibly TRBD1 (6 bases). Trimming removed 6 bases from V and 6 bases from J, with 12 bases in between. The CDR3 has 13 residues. Germline lookup yields CDR1 DFQATT and CDR2 SNEGSKA (reference sequence).

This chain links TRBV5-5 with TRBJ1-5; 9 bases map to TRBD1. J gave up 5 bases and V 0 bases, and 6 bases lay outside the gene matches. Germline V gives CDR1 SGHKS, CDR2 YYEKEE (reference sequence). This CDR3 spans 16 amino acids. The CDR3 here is CASSLEGQGGYQPQHF. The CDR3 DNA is TGTGCCAGCAGCTTGGAGGGACAGGGAGGCTATCAGCCCCAGCATTTT.

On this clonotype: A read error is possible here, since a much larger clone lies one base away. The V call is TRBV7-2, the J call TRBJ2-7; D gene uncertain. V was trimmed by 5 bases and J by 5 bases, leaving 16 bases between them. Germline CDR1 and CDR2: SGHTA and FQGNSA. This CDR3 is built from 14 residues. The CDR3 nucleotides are TGTGCCAGCAGCCTTATGTCTAGTTTGGACGAGCAGTACTTC. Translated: CASSLMSSLDEQYF.

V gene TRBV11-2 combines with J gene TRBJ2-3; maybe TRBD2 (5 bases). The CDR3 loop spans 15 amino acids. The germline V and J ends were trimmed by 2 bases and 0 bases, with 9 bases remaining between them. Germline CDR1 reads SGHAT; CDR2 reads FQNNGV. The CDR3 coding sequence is TGTGCCAGCAGCTTAAGAGGGCGCAGCACAGATACGCAGTATTTT. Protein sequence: CASSLRGRSTDTQYF.

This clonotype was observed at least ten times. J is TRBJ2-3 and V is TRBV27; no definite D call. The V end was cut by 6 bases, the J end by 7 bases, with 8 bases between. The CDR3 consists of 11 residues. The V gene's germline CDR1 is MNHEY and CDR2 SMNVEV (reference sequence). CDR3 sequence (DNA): TGTGCCAGCAGACAGACCAATACGCAGTATTTT. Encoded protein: CASRQTNTQYF.